This TCR beta chain was documented in a study of shared clonotypes between healthy human individuals. The data were produced by immunoSEQ multiplex PCR, yet TCRdb's version contains in-frame clones alone and is incomplete. The sample has 550,000 to 850,000 clones, around 67% seen once; the top ten hold 1.5% to 2%. Study-level findings and limits: Relative to clonotypes present in all four donors, those not shared had lower generation probabilities.

Turning to this clone: Its antigen is not known.

The CDR3 runs to 16 residues. Germline CDR1 is MGHRA and CDR2 is YSYEKL. Trimming cost V 0 bases and J 2 bases; bases outside gene matches: 6. The TCR sequence derives from a woman aged 25 to 39 in good health. The V gene is TRBV4-1, the J gene TRBJ2-5; 7 nucleotides match TRBD2. Sequencing was carried out using memory CD4+ T cells sorted from blood. Subset here: CD45RA-negative fraction. The CDR3 sequence: CASSQENGRRQETQYF. Here the CDR3 DNA reads TGCGCCAGCAGCCAAGAAAACGGGAGGAGGCAAGAGACCCAGTACTTC.